The 22 T cell receptor beta chains below all came from one sample that was sequenced in a study of T cell responses to AZD1222 COVID-19 vaccine. TCRdb's copy holds only in-frame clones and misses some; the assay was immunoSEQ multiplex PCR. The table shows about 120,000 clones, with around 90% occurring only once. The sample here was peripheral blood, taken 28 days after the second AZD1222 dose. The receptors come from an adult who received the AZD1222 COVID-19 vaccine.

V gene TRBV24-1 combines with J gene TRBJ2-3; 10 positions match TRBD2. V lost 9 bases to trimming and J lost 4 bases; unmatched junction nucleotides: 3. In germline, CDR1 is KGHDR, CDR2 SFDVKD. The CDR3 contains 13 residues. The CDR3 coding sequence is TGTGCCACCGGCCTAGCGGGGGCAGATACGCAGTATTTT. Its protein product is CATGLAGADTQYF.

This sequence joins TRBV30 and TRBJ1-3; D gene ambiguous. V dropped 4 bases and J dropped 3 bases, with 7 bases sitting between them. The CDR3 has 12 amino acids. In germline, CDR1 is GTSNPN, CDR2 SVGIG (reference sequence). CDR3 nucleotide sequence: TGTGCCTGGACGGGGAGTGGAAACACCATATATTTT. It codes for CAWTGSGNTIYF.

Turning to this clone: Compared with germline, one end of the junction differs, possibly owing to a read error. The same CDR3 can be traced to other DNA sequences in this sample. The chain uses TRBV5-1 and TRBJ1-2; D perhaps matches TRBD1 (5 bases). CDR1 and CDR2 from the germline V gene are SGHRS and YFSETQ. The CDR3 extends over 14 amino acids. This CDR3 is CASTDGGVNYGYTF. In DNA form, the CDR3 reads TGCGCCAGCACCGACGGGGGTGTTAACTATGGCTACACTTTC. The full variable domain, in which reference TRBV5-1 and TRBJ1-2 provide the parts outside the CDR3, is KAGVTQTPRYLIKTRGQQVTLSCSPISGHRSVSWYQQTPGQGLQFLFEYFSETQRNKGNFPGRFSGRQFSNSRSEMNVSTLELGDSALYLCASTDGGVNYGYTFGSGTRLTVV.

The J gene is TRBJ1-1, the V gene TRBV29-1, with a possible D match to TRBD1 (6 bases). CDR1 and CDR2 (germline): SQVTM, ANQGSEA. The CDR3 spans 12 residues. V was cut by 5 bases and J by 11 bases, with 18 bases left in between. CDR3 amino acids: CSVSPGAGEAFF. DNA of the CDR3: TGCAGCGTTTCCCCGGGGGCAGGGGAGGCTTTCTTT.

The chain uses TRBV5-1 and TRBJ2-3; 8 positions agree with TRBD1. V trimming: 4 bases; J trimming: 6 bases; junction bases outside the gene matches: 7. The germline gives CDR1 SGHRS, CDR2 YFSETQ. This CDR3 contains 14 residues. The CDR3 sequence: CASSQPGGGDTQYF. The CDR3 nucleotides are TGCGCCAGCAGCCAACCAGGGGGCGGGGATACGCAGTATTTT.

V is TRBV18 and J is TRBJ2-2; TRBD1 matches at 8 bases. CDR3 length: 15 residues. The germline V gene has CDR1 KGHSH and CDR2 LQKENI. V lost 5 bases, J lost 4 bases, and 6 bases stayed unmatched. The CDR3 region is CASSSQGALTGELFF. CDR3 nucleotides: TGTGCCAGCTCATCCCAGGGGGCTCTCACCGGGGAGCTGTTTTTT.

The chain combines TRBV4-3 with TRBJ1-2; 7 bases line up with TRBD1. J gave up 6 bases and V 0 bases, and 10 bases lay outside the gene matches. Germline V gene lookup returns CDR1 LGHNA and CDR2 YSLEER. This CDR3 has 16 amino acids. CDR3 nucleotide sequence: TGCGCCAGCAGCCAAGATAGGTCCTGGGACAGAAATGGCTACACCTTC. Protein: CASSQDRSWDRNGYTF.

The V call is TRBV4-3, the J call TRBJ1-1, with no clear D. Trimming stripped 3 bases from V and 0 bases from J, with 14 bases between. CDR1 LGHNA and CDR2 YSLEER come from the germline V gene. The CDR3 is 16 residues long. CDR3 bases: TGCGCCAGCAGCCATGCTGCCGCAGTCATGAACACTGAAGCTTTCTTT. Its protein is CASSHAAAVMNTEAFF.

This chain links TRBV19 with TRBJ1-1; D remains unclear. With 2 bases removed from V and 10 bases from J, the gap between germline ends came to 8 bases. Per the germline V gene, CDR1 is LNHDA and CDR2 is SQIVND (reference sequence). The CDR3 length is 11 residues. The CDR3 protein is CASSIPAAAFF. The CDR3 DNA is TGTGCCAGTAGTATACCGGCAGCAGCTTTCTTT.

The chain employs TRBV24-1 and TRBJ2-1, with TRBD1 as a possible D gene (5 bases). V was cut by 5 bases and J by 4 bases, with 8 bases left in between. The CDR3 consists of 13 residues. Germline CDR1 is KGHDR and CDR2 is SFDVKD. The chain's CDR3 is CATSGQPYNEQFF. DNA of the CDR3: TGTGCCACCAGTGGACAGCCGTACAATGAGCAGTTCTTC.

This chain joins TRBV7-2 and TRBJ1-5; D is possibly TRBD1 (6 bases). The V end lost 5 bases, the J end lost 2 bases, and 10 bases lay between the germline ends. The CDR3 spans 14 residues. The germline gives CDR1 SGHTA, CDR2 FQGNSA. The CDR3 DNA sequence: TGTGCCAGCAGCCACAACAGGGGCAATCAGCCCCAGCATTTT. It specifies CASSHNRGNQPQHF.

The chain recombines TRBV6-6 with TRBJ1-4; no reliable D call. CDR3 length equals 16 residues. With 4 bases removed from V and 0 bases from J, the gap between germline ends came to 12 bases. CDR1 and CDR2 from the germline V gene are MNHNY and SVGAGI (reference sequence). The CDR3 nucleotides are TGTGCCAGCAGTTCGGTAGACGGGCCAACTAATGAAAAACTGTTTTTT. Protein sequence: CASSSVDGPTNEKLFF.

The J gene is TRBJ1-1, the V gene TRBV13, with a weak D call TRBD1 (5 bases). The germline V gene encodes CDR1 PRHDT and CDR2 FYEKMQ (reference sequence). The CDR3 totals 15 residues. With 4 bases removed from V and 9 bases from J, the gap between germline ends came to 21 bases. The CDR3 DNA reads TGTGCCAGCAGCTCACCGACAGTCAGCGGGGCGAAAGCTTTCTTT. Protein: CASSSPTVSGAKAFF.

The chain has TRBV15 and TRBJ2-5; 8 positions agree with TRBD1. Germline trimming cut 0 bases from V and 4 bases from J; bases unmatched to any gene: 7. In germline, CDR1 is LNHNV, CDR2 YYDKDF (reference sequence). The CDR3 length is 16 residues. The chain's CDR3 is CATSRDWGTGTETQYF. CDR3 DNA: TGTGCCACCAGCAGAGATTGGGGGACAGGAACAGAGACCCAGTACTTC.

This sequence joins TRBV3-1 (or the pseudogene TRBV3-2) and TRBJ2-7, with 8 bases lining up with TRBD1. The CDR3 totals 13 residues. Losses at the gene ends were 6 bases for V and 6 bases for J; bases not matched to a gene: 7. The germline V gene has CDR1 LGHDT and CDR2 YNNKEL (reference sequence). CDR3 sequence (DNA): TGTGCCAGCAGACGGACAGGGAGTGGCGAGCAGTACTTC. Protein sequence: CASRRTGSGEQYF.

The rearrangement links TRBV5-6 to TRBJ1-1; no firm D call. V shed 3 bases and J shed 0 bases, with 15 bases lying between them. This CDR3 is built from 16 residues. The V gene's germline CDR1 is SGHDT and CDR2 YYEEEE. CDR3 DNA sequence: TGTGCCAGCAGCTCCAGCCGCCGCAGGATGAACACTGAAGCTTTCTTT. Protein sequence: CASSSSRRRMNTEAFF. The complete variable domain, with remaining parts taken from reference TRBV5-6 and TRBJ1-1, reads DAGVTQSPTHLIKTRGQQVTLRCSPKSGHDTVSWYQQALGQGPQFIFQYYEEEERQRGNFPDRFSGHQFPNYSSELNVNALLLGDSALYLCASSSSRRRMNTEAFFGQGTRLTVV.

The chain links TRBV3-1 (or the pseudogene TRBV3-2) to TRBJ2-7, with D tentatively TRBD1 (6 bases). This CDR3 contains 15 residues. V gave up 3 bases and J gave up 0 bases, with 12 bases separating them. Germline CDR1 LGHDT, CDR2 YNNKEL (reference sequence). Here the CDR3 reads CASSHRSGDSYEQYF. In nucleotides, the CDR3 is TGTGCCAGCAGCCATCGCTCAGGGGACTCCTACGAGCAGTACTTC.

The V gene is TRBV6-6, the J gene TRBJ1-2; D is undetermined. There are 13 residues in the CDR3. Germline CDR1 is MNHNY and CDR2 is SVGAGI (reference sequence). V shed 4 bases and J shed 7 bases, with 13 bases lying between them. The CDR3 sequence: CASSSDSVTGYTF. The CDR3 DNA reads as TGTGCCAGCAGTTCCGACTCGGTCACTGGCTACACCTTC.

The chain has TRBV5-1 and TRBJ1-2; 8 bases agree with TRBD1. V shed 4 bases, J shed 1 base, and the junction held 3 bases outside the gene matches. The germline gives CDR1 SGHRS, CDR2 YFSETQ. The CDR3 runs to 14 residues. CDR3 nucleotides: TGCGCCAGCAGCCCGGGACAGGTTAACTATGGCTACACCTTC. It specifies CASSPGQVNYGYTF.

V gene TRBV7-6 combines with J gene TRBJ1-3; 7 nucleotides agree with TRBD1. V gave up 5 bases and J gave up 4 bases; unmatched junction bases: 11. Germline V gives CDR1 SGHVS, CDR2 FNYEAQ. This CDR3 has 16 amino acids. The CDR3 DNA sequence: TGTGCCAGCAGCCCACTCACCGGGACAGAAGGAAACACCATATATTTT. It yields the protein CASSPLTGTEGNTIYF.

The V gene is TRBV15, the J gene TRBJ2-3; 10 bases map to TRBD1. The germline CDR1 and CDR2 sequences are LNHNV and YYDKDF (reference sequence). Germline trimming cut 3 bases from V and 4 bases from J; bases unmatched to any gene: 4. This CDR3 is built from 15 residues. CDR3 in DNA: TGTGCCACCAGCAGGGGTGGGACAGGGGCAGATACGCAGTATTTT. Its protein is CATSRGGTGADTQYF.

The rearrangement links TRBV7-3 to TRBJ2-2; D is ambiguous. This CDR3 has 15 amino acids. Germline V gene lookup returns CDR1 SGHTA and CDR2 FQGTGA. V was shortened by 0 bases and J by 6 bases, with 11 bases between the two germline ends. CDR3 bases: TGTGCCAGCAGCTTAACGCTGTCCGGATCCGGGGAGCTGTTTTTT. Translated, it gives CASSLTLSGSGELFF.